This passage covers 16 T cell receptor beta chains from one sample sequenced in a study of blood T cell repertoires in COVID-19. Generated by immunoSEQ multiplex PCR, the TCRdb table keeps only in-frame clones and is missing some. The sample has approximately 170,000 clones; about 86% are singletons. The sample taken for sequencing was peripheral blood. The receptors stem from a man in his fifties or sixties with active or convalescent COVID-19.

The rearrangement joins TRBV14 to TRBJ1-4; 8 bases are shared with TRBD1. Trimming removed 2 bases from V and 6 bases from J; junction bases left unmatched: 5. Germline CDR1 is SGHDN and CDR2 is FVKESK. This CDR3 comprises 15 residues. CDR3: CASSQTQGGYEKLFF. The CDR3 DNA reads TGTGCCAGCAGCCAAACACAGGGGGGCTATGAAAAACTGTTTTTT. The entire variable domain, with the rest obtained from reference TRBV14 and TRBJ1-4, is as follows: EAGVTQFPSHSVIEKGQTVTLRCDPISGHDNLYWYRRVMGKEIKFLLHFVKESKQDESGMPNNRFLAERTGGTYSTLKVQPAELEDSGVYFCASSQTQGGYEKLFFGSGTQLSVL.

This clone was found many times. This chain connects TRBV6-5 to TRBJ2-2, with 7 bases identical to TRBD2. Germline CDR1 MNHEY, CDR2 SVGAGI. The CDR3 runs to 14 residues. Trimming cost V 6 bases and J 2 bases; bases outside gene matches: 3. The CDR3: CASSTGLNTGELFF. The CDR3 bases are TGTGCCAGCAGCACGGGACTAAACACCGGGGAGCTGTTTTTT.

V gene TRBV3-1 (or the pseudogene TRBV3-2) combines with J gene TRBJ1-5, with D maybe TRBD1 (6 bases). Trimming shortened V by 9 bases and J by 4 bases, and 19 bases separated the two germline ends. Germline CDR1 reads LGHDT; CDR2 reads YNNKEL (reference sequence). The CDR3 is 15 residues long. Here the CDR3 reads CARTPTRQGNQPQHF. The DNA for the CDR3 is TGTGCCAGGACCCCCACCCGCCAGGGGAATCAGCCCCAGCATTTT.

The chain joins TRBV10-3 to TRBJ2-1; 8 positions match TRBD2. The CDR3 consists of 12 residues. Germline CDR1 and CDR2: ENHRY and SYGVKD. Germline trimming cut 4 bases from V and 14 bases from J; bases unmatched to any gene: 7. In DNA, the CDR3 is TGTGCCATCAGTGGGGACGGGACTAGTGAGTTCTTC. Translation: CAISGDGTSEFF.

The chain carries TRBV6-5 and TRBJ2-7, with 8 nucleotides matching TRBD1. CDR3 size: 15 residues. Unmatched junction bases numbered 10, after V lost 4 bases and J lost 5 bases. Per germline, CDR1 MNHEY and CDR2 SVGAGI. In DNA, the CDR3 is TGTGCCAGCAGTTTATTACCCAGGGGGCACAACGAGCAGTACTTC. Protein sequence: CASSLLPRGHNEQYF.

The V call is TRBV28, the J call TRBJ2-1, with TRBD2 matching over 11 bases. Germline V lookup: CDR1 MDHEN, CDR2 SYDVKM. This CDR3 contains 15 residues. V was clipped by 6 bases and J by 10 bases; unmatched bases: 11. The CDR3 is CASSRASGGLKEQFF. The DNA for the CDR3 is TGTGCCAGCAGCCGGGCTAGCGGGGGGCTTAAGGAGCAGTTCTTC.

This chain connects TRBV12-5 to TRBJ1-5; possible D gene TRBD1, 6 bases. Per the germline V gene, CDR1 is LGHNT and CDR2 is FRNRAP. The V end was cut by 7 bases, the J end by 2 bases, with 18 bases between. This CDR3 comprises 16 residues. The CDR3 DNA is TGTGCTAGTGCCTCCCGGGGGGGGGCCCGCAATCAGCCCCAGCATTTT. Translation: CASASRGGARNQPQHF.

This sequence joins TRBV3-1 (or the pseudogene TRBV3-2) and TRBJ2-2; TRBD1 matches at 9 bases. Trimming took 7 bases from V and 3 from J; bases not matched to a gene: 9. This CDR3 is built from 16 residues. From germline, CDR1 is LGHDT and CDR2 YNNKEL (reference sequence). CDR3 amino acids: CASIAQQGADTGELFF. In DNA form, the CDR3 reads TGTGCCAGCATAGCTCAACAGGGGGCAGACACCGGGGAGCTGTTTTTT.

A single count supports this clone. V and J are TRBV19 and TRBJ2-1, with a weak D call TRBD1 (6 bases). The germline V gene has CDR1 LNHDA and CDR2 SQIVND (reference sequence). Trimming stripped 6 bases from V and 6 bases from J, with 15 bases between. The CDR3 is 14 residues long. The CDR3 is CASRLKQGLNEQFF. The CDR3 DNA follows: TGTGCCAGTAGACTAAAGCAGGGGCTCAATGAGCAGTTCTTC.

The chain carries TRBV13 and TRBJ2-3, with 15 bases lining up with TRBD2. This CDR3 spans 17 amino acids. CDR1 and CDR2 from the germline V gene are PRHDT and FYEKMQ (reference sequence). V was clipped by 5 bases and J by 1 base; unmatched bases: 4. The CDR3 coding sequence is TGTGCCAGCAGCCCCGGGACTAGCGGGAGGCGCACAGATACGCAGTATTTT. Protein sequence: CASSPGTSGRRTDTQYF.

V usage is TRBV3-1 (or the pseudogene TRBV3-2) and J usage is TRBJ2-3; 7 positions match TRBD2. The length of the CDR3 is 14 residues. The V gene's germline CDR1 is LGHDT and CDR2 YNNKEL (reference sequence). The trim removed 0 bases at V and 8 bases at J, leaving 5 bases unmatched. The CDR3 nucleotides read TGTGCCAGCAGCCAAGATGTGGGGAGGGGTACGCAGTATTTT. Amino acids: CASSQDVGRGTQYF.

CDR3 in DNA: TGTGCCAGCAGTCCAGGGTTCACTGAAGCTTTCTTT. It specifies CASSPGFTEAFF. The chain is built from TRBV12-3 or TRBV12-4 and TRBJ1-1, with D perhaps TRBD1 (5 bases). The length of the CDR3 is 12 residues. Trimming removed 5 bases at V and 4 bases at J, with 8 bases between.

The V gene is TRBV6-5, the J gene TRBJ1-2; D gene uncertain. This CDR3 comprises 15 residues. Germline CDR1 and CDR2: MNHEY and SVGAGI. The germline V and J ends were trimmed by 2 bases and 1 base, with 11 bases remaining between them. CDR3 in DNA: TGTGCCAGCAGTTACGTCGCACAGCTTAACTATGGCTACACCTTC. Residues: CASSYVAQLNYGYTF.

The chain combines TRBV9 with TRBJ2-5, with 8 bases that match TRBD2. The CDR3 has 14 amino acids. The ends lost 0 bases at V and 5 bases at J; junction bases unmatched: 3. Germline CDR1 SGDLS, CDR2 YYNGEE. The CDR3 DNA reads TGTGCCAGCAGCGTAGGCGGGGGGAGCGAGACCCAGTACTTC. Translation: CASSVGGGSETQYF.

The gene calls are TRBV7-9 and TRBJ2-5, with D possibly being TRBD1 (6 bases). This CDR3 contains 14 residues. V was pared by 2 bases and J by 1 base, with 8 bases between. In germline, CDR1 is SEHNR, CDR2 FQNEAQ (reference sequence). The CDR3 DNA reads TGTGCCAGCAGCTTACAAGGGGGCCAAGAGACCCAGTACTTC. This sequence encodes CASSLQGGQETQYF. Based on the CDR3 plus reference TRBV7-9 and TRBJ2-5, the full variable domain is DTGVSQNPRHKITKRGQNVTFRCDPISEHNRLYWYRQTLGQGPEFLTYFQNEAQLEKSRLLSDRFSAERPKGSFSTLEIQRTEQGDSAMYLCASSLQGGQETQYFGPGTRLLVL.

This clone occurred a few times. This rearrangement joins TRBV7-2 to TRBJ2-3; D not certain. Between the trimmed V and J ends, which lost 3 bases and 2 bases, there was a span of 3 bases. The CDR3 is made up of 12 amino acids. Germline V gene lookup returns CDR1 SGHTA and CDR2 FQGNSA. CDR3 sequence (DNA): TGTGCCAGCAGCTTCAACACAGATACGCAGTATTTT. Its translation: CASSFNTDTQYF.